The 14 T cell receptor beta chains given below trace back to one sample, sequenced in a study of Tregs in tolerant kidney transplant recipients. Sequenced by immunoSEQ multiplex PCR; TCRdb stores in-frame clones only, minus some. The data contain more than 60,000 clones, roughly 85% of them singletons. The sample was Tregs from blood, taken before the transplant. The receptors derive from a human donor who received a combined kidney and bone marrow transplant.

The chain has TRBV28 and TRBJ2-7, with D perhaps matching TRBD2 (5 bases). Germline CDR1 MDHEN, CDR2 SYDVKM. The CDR3 runs to 14 residues. V dropped 6 bases and J dropped 7 bases, with 19 bases sitting between them. CDR3 amino acids: CASSYRLSRGEQYF. CDR3 bases: TGTGCCAGCAGCTACCGACTATCCCGGGGTGAGCAGTACTTC.

The chain combines TRBV7-9 with TRBJ1-1; TRBD1 matches 7 bases. The V gene end was trimmed by 5 bases and the J gene end by 1 base; junction bases not matched to a gene: 4. The CDR3 runs 14 residues. The germline CDR1 and CDR2 sequences are SEHNR and FQNEAQ (reference sequence). CDR3 in DNA: TGTGCCAGCAGCATGGGACAGACGAACACTGAAGCTTTCTTT. This encodes CASSMGQTNTEAFF. The full variable domain, rest sourced from reference TRBV7-9 and TRBJ1-1, is DTGVSQNPRHKITKRGQNVTFRCDPISEHNRLYWYRQTLGQGPEFLTYFQNEAQLEKSRLLSDRFSAERPKGSFSTLEIQRTEQGDSAMYLCASSMGQTNTEAFFGQGTRLTVV.

This chain joins TRBV7-2 and TRBJ2-7, with a tentative D call TRBD2 (5 bases). V lost 5 bases and J 6 bases, leaving 17 bases between the germline ends. Germline CDR1 SGHTA, CDR2 FQGNSA. The CDR3 contains 14 residues. CDR3 DNA sequence: TGTGCCAGCAGCCCCCAGCGGTTGACGTCCGAGCAGTACTTC. This encodes CASSPQRLTSEQYF.

The chain combines TRBV10-1 with TRBJ2-7, with TRBD2 as a possible D gene (6 bases). Between the trimmed V and J ends, which lost 1 base and 6 bases, there was a span of 10 bases. The CDR3 spans 13 residues. Germline CDR1 is WNHNN and CDR2 is SYGVQD (reference sequence). The CDR3 nucleotides are TGCGCCAGCAGTGAGTGGCTAGCGAGCGAGCAGTACTTC. It specifies CASSEWLASEQYF.

The chain couples TRBV6-1 to TRBJ1-2; D is perhaps TRBD1 (5 bases). Trimming left V 4 bases short and J 4 bases short, with 13 bases between. Germline V CDR1 and CDR2: MNHNS, SASEGT. The CDR3 runs to 14 residues. The chain's CDR3 is CASSAGGVPYGYTF. CDR3 sequence (DNA): TGTGCCAGCAGTGCCGGGGGGGTCCCCTATGGCTACACCTTC.

This chain joins TRBV7-9 and TRBJ2-7; 11 positions match TRBD2. Looked up from germline, CDR1 is SEHNR and CDR2 is FQNEAQ (reference sequence). J gave up 2 bases and V 6 bases, and 9 bases lay outside the gene matches. The CDR3 length is 16 residues. CDR3 residues: CASRENSGRAPYEQYF. Here the CDR3 DNA reads TGTGCCAGCAGGGAAAATAGCGGGAGGGCGCCCTACGAGCAGTACTTC.

The chain employs TRBV5-1 and TRBJ1-2; D remains unclear. The CDR3 is 15 residues long. Germline CDR1 SGHRS, CDR2 YFSETQ. V was trimmed by 4 bases and J by 2 bases, leaving 15 bases between them. The CDR3 bases are TGCGCCAGCAGCCCCGGCCCGTTCCCCAACTATGGCTACACCTTC. This translates into CASSPGPFPNYGYTF.

This chain joins TRBV10-1 and TRBJ2-3; no definite D call. V dropped 4 bases and J dropped 0 bases, with 8 bases sitting between them. CDR3 length: 14 residues. Germline loops: CDR1 WNHNN, CDR2 SYGVQD (reference sequence). CDR3 DNA: TGCGCCAGCAGTGCCTCGCCAAGCACAGATACGCAGTATTTT. Protein: CASSASPSTDTQYF.

V and J are TRBV2 and TRBJ1-2; D not resolved. V was pared by 6 bases and J by 3 bases, with 17 bases between. The CDR3 has 15 residues. Germline CDR1 SNHLY, CDR2 FYNNEI. CDR3 in amino acids: CASRATFLEYYGYTF. For the CDR3, the DNA is TGTGCCAGCAGGGCCACCTTTTTAGAGTACTATGGCTACACCTTC.

This chain links TRBV9 with TRBJ2-1; 14 bases line up with TRBD2. With 4 bases clipped from V and 7 bases from J, the junction kept 19 bases outside the gene matches. This CDR3 region has 20 residues. The germline CDR1 and CDR2 sequences are SGDLS and YYNGEE. CDR3 region: CASSPSEGLAGEVVRNEQFF. In DNA, the CDR3 is TGTGCCAGCAGCCCCAGTGAGGGACTAGCGGGAGAGGTGGTAAGGAATGAGCAGTTCTTC.

This chain links TRBV5-1 with TRBJ2-5, with 8 bases matching TRBD2. The J segment lost 5 bases and the V segment lost 1 base, leaving 7 bases of the junction unmatched. This CDR3 contains 15 residues. Germline lookup yields CDR1 SGHRS and CDR2 YFSETQ. The CDR3 DNA sequence: TGCGCCAGCAGCTTGCCCGGGGGGGCCAGTGAGACCCAGTACTTC. Encoded protein: CASSLPGGASETQYF.

V gene TRBV11-2 combines with J gene TRBJ1-5, with D maybe TRBD1 (6 bases). Germline V lookup: CDR1 SGHAT, CDR2 FQNNGV. The CDR3 runs 16 residues. The V end lost 4 bases, the J end lost 8 bases, and 21 bases lay between the germline ends. The CDR3 loop reads CASSSHRGRGGKPQHF. The CDR3 DNA sequence: TGTGCCAGCAGCTCCCATAGGGGGAGGGGGGGAAAGCCCCAGCATTTT.

The V gene is TRBV25-1, the J gene TRBJ2-4; possibly TRBD2 for D (5 bases). Germline CDR1 and CDR2: MGHDK and SYGVNS. V gave up 6 bases and J gave up 9 bases, with 18 bases separating them. The CDR3 has 14 amino acids. This CDR3 reads CASRAEEGSGIQYF. CDR3 in DNA: TGTGCCAGCAGGGCGGAGGAAGGGTCGGGCATTCAGTACTTC.

The V call is TRBV5-1, the J call TRBJ2-7, with a weak D call TRBD1 (5 bases). The CDR3 runs 15 residues. Trimming removed 1 base from V and 5 bases from J, with 16 bases in between. Per the germline V gene, CDR1 is SGHRS and CDR2 is YFSETQ. The CDR3 loop reads CASSLKGEKVNEQYF. CDR3 DNA: TGCGCCAGCAGCTTGAAAGGGGAAAAGGTGAACGAGCAGTACTTC.